These 9 T cell receptor beta chains were sequenced from one sample in a study of cytomegalovirus exposure and HLA in healthy donors. PCR was performed using 60 Vbeta and 13 Jbeta primers. Sequenced by immunoSEQ multiplex PCR; TCRdb stores in-frame clones only, minus some. The sample lists more than 95,000 clones, 65% to 90% seen once, with about 6.9% in the top ten. The sample comprised PBMCs. Every receptor here comes from a man younger than 40 in good health and CMV-seropositive.

The CDR3 spells CASSPGGGGATDTQYF. The CDR3 DNA is TGCGCCAGCAGCCCTGGGGGCGGGGGGGCCACAGATACGCAGTATTTT. The chain carries TRBV4-3 and TRBJ2-3, with 9 bases lining up with TRBD2. J gave up 2 bases and V 4 bases, and 7 bases lay outside the gene matches. CDR1 LGHNA and CDR2 YSLEER come from the germline V gene. This CDR3 spans 16 amino acids.

This clone was seen a few times. This chain uses TRBV2 with TRBJ1-5; perhaps TRBD1 as D (5 bases). The ends were cut back, 6 bases at V and 0 bases at J, with 12 bases in the middle. Germline lookup yields CDR1 SNHLY and CDR2 FYNNEI. CDR3 length equals 15 residues. The CDR3 region has the DNA TGTGCCAGCAGGCGCGGGGGGGTTAGCAATCAGCCCCAGCATTTT. Protein product: CASRRGGVSNQPQHF.

The chain is built from TRBV30 and TRBJ2-7; possibly TRBD1 for D (6 bases). V was trimmed by 3 bases and J by 4 bases, leaving 16 bases between them. Germline CDR1 reads GTSNPN; CDR2 reads SVGIG (reference sequence). This CDR3 region has 14 residues. DNA for the CDR3: TGTGCCTGGAGGGTAGGGGGTAGCGTTTACGAGCAGTACTTC. As protein: CAWRVGGSVYEQYF.

This chain links TRBV5-1 with TRBJ2-5; 7 nucleotides align to TRBD2. This CDR3 contains 13 residues. Germline CDR1 is SGHRS and CDR2 is YFSETQ. With 5 bases clipped from V and 4 bases from J, the junction kept 5 bases outside the gene matches. The CDR3 sequence: CASRTRGRETQYF. CDR3 in DNA: TGCGCCAGCAGGACGCGGGGGAGAGAGACCCAGTACTTC.

The chain couples TRBV19 to TRBJ1-3; TRBD1 is a possible D gene (6 bases). This CDR3 spans 12 amino acids. V lost 6 bases and J lost 5, with 8 bases in between. The germline V gene encodes CDR1 LNHDA and CDR2 SQIVND (reference sequence). DNA of the CDR3: TGTGCCAGTAGAACAGGGCGAAACACCATATATTTT. This translates into CASRTGRNTIYF.

This clone was seen a handful of times. The chain has TRBV7-3 and TRBJ1-1; maybe TRBD1 (6 bases). The V and J ends lost 0 bases and 7 bases respectively, with 12 bases between them. In germline, CDR1 is SGHTA, CDR2 FQGTGA. CDR3 length: 14 amino acids. The CDR3 DNA reads TGTGCCAGCAGCTTAACAGGGGGAGCGGATGAAGCTTTCTTT. Translating it yields CASSLTGGADEAFF.

This clone turned up a few times. This sequence joins TRBV19 and TRBJ1-2; TRBD1 matches at 8 bases. The CDR3 length is 15 residues. J gave up 5 bases and V 3 bases, and 8 bases lay outside the gene matches. Germline loops: CDR1 LNHDA, CDR2 SQIVND (reference sequence). CDR3 nucleotides: TGTGCCAGTAGTATCCGGACAGGGAGTGGATATGGCTACACCTTC. Amino acid sequence: CASSIRTGSGYGYTF.

V gene TRBV19 combines with J gene TRBJ2-3; possibly TRBD2 for D (6 bases). Trimming left V 5 bases short and J 5 bases short, with 17 bases between. The CDR3 is 15 amino acids. CDR1 is LNHDA, CDR2 SQIVND, per germline (reference sequence). This chain's CDR3 is CASSRSGGALDTQYF. The CDR3 bases are TGTGCCAGTAGTCGTAGCGGCGGGGCCTTAGATACGCAGTATTTT.

The J gene is TRBJ2-3, the V gene TRBV5-1; a possible D gene is TRBD2 (7 bases). Trimming removed 3 bases from V and 7 bases from J, with 15 bases in between. Germline assignment: CDR1 SGHRS and CDR2 YFSETQ. CDR3 size: 14 residues. Here the CDR3 reads CASSWEGGRNTQYF. CDR3 bases: TGCGCCAGCAGCTGGGAGGGGGGGCGGAATACGCAGTATTTT. Full variable domain (rest looked up from reference TRBV5-1 and TRBJ2-3): KAGVTQTPRYLIKTRGQQVTLSCSPISGHRSVSWYQQTPGQGLQFLFEYFSETQRNKGNFPGRFSGRQFSNSRSEMNVSTLELGDSALYLCASSWEGGRNTQYFGPGTRLTVL.